This TCR beta chain was identified during a study of human T cells and chemical hapten exposure. TCRdb called the 5' RACE reads again in MiXCR, with one record for every CDR3 protein. The sample records more than 60,000 distinct CDR3 sequences, around a sixth being singletons. It was from unfractionated whole blood that total RNA was extracted. Germline V CDR1 and CDR2: SEHNR, FQNEAQ (reference sequence). V lost 5 bases and J lost 5; bases outside the gene matches: 9. The CDR3 contains 16 residues. The rearrangement links TRBV7-9 to TRBJ2-1; 10 bases line up with TRBD2. This TCR was recovered from a female donor in good health. CDR3 amino acids: CASSPIAGGLNNEQFF. DNA of the CDR3: TGTGCCAGCAGCCCAATAGCGGGGGGTCTAAACAATGAGCAGTTCTTC.